Following are 15 T cell receptor beta chains from one sample sequenced in a study of CD8+ T cells in alopecia areata. Treatment defined: oral pan-JAK inhibitor, 5-10 mg twice daily. Sequencing relied on a cDNA template that was reverse transcribed from extracted RNA. Clones were sequenced by immunoSEQ multiplex PCR, and TCRdb holds only the in-frame ones, with some missing. The table includes 110,000 to 150,000 clones, about 51% detected once. The sequences come from CD8+ T cells sorted from blood, collected at week 4, from a patient treated with tofacitinib. These receptors were obtained from a human donor with alopecia areata.

This sequence joins TRBV4-1 and TRBJ2-5, with D tentatively TRBD1 (6 bases). V shed 3 bases and J shed 1 base, with 12 bases lying between them. The germline CDR1 and CDR2 sequences are MGHRA and YSYEKL. This CDR3 contains 15 residues. CDR3 nucleotide sequence: TGCGCCAGCAGCCAGGTTAACAGGGCCCAAGAGACCCAGTACTTC. It specifies CASSQVNRAQETQYF.

This clone was counted between two and nine times. The sample has other DNA sequences that encode this CDR3 too. The chain has TRBV19 and TRBJ1-5; the D is unclear. Trimming removed 0 bases at V and 0 bases at J, with 6 bases between. The CDR3 runs 15 residues. Germline CDR1 and CDR2: LNHDA and SQIVND (reference sequence). The CDR3 is CASSIDLDSNQPQHF. The CDR3 DNA sequence: TGTGCCAGTAGTATAGATCTGGATAGCAATCAGCCCCAGCATTTT.

V and J are TRBV29-1 and TRBJ2-7, with TRBD2 as a possible D gene (5 bases). The V and J ends lost 4 bases and 2 bases respectively, with 9 bases between them. The CDR3 contains 12 residues. Germline V gene lookup returns CDR1 SQVTM and CDR2 ANQGSEA. The CDR3 loop reads CSVVGETYEQYF. DNA of the CDR3: TGCAGCGTTGTCGGGGAAACCTACGAGCAGTACTTC.

This clone was found a few times. This chain uses TRBV2 with TRBJ2-2; the D gene is possibly TRBD2 (5 bases). Trimming pared 4 bases from V and 4 bases from J, leaving 13 bases between. The CDR3 spans 15 residues. Germline V gene sequence: CDR1 SNHLY, CDR2 FYNNEI. The CDR3 here is CASSVASLGTGELFF. CDR3 sequence (DNA): TGTGCCAGCAGTGTTGCTAGCCTTGGCACCGGGGAGCTGTTTTTT. Supplemented by reference TRBV2 and TRBJ2-2, the full variable domain reads EPEVTQTPSHQVTQMGQEVILRCVPISNHLYFYWYRQILGQKVEFLVSFYNNEISEKSEIFDDQFSVERPDGSNFTLKIRSTKLEDSAMYFCASSVASLGTGELFFGEGSRLTVL.

The chain joins TRBV27 to TRBJ2-4; the D gene could be TRBD1 or TRBD2 (5 bases each). The germline V and J ends were trimmed by 5 bases and 6 bases, with 17 bases remaining between them. The CDR3 runs 15 residues. Per germline, CDR1 MNHEY and CDR2 SMNVEV (reference sequence). Here the CDR3 DNA reads TGTGCCAGCAGTAGAATCCGGGACCCAGCAAACATTCAGTACTTC. Protein sequence: CASSRIRDPANIQYF.

This chain joins TRBV9 and TRBJ2-3, with 7 bases that match TRBD2. Germline V gene lookup returns CDR1 SGDLS and CDR2 YYNGEE. The length of the CDR3 is 18 residues. J gave up 5 bases and V 2 bases, and 17 bases lay outside the gene matches. The CDR3 DNA sequence: TGTGCCAGCAGCGTCTCTAGCGGAACCTATCAAGTTAGAGATACGCAGTATTTT. Translating it yields CASSVSSGTYQVRDTQYF.

This chain links TRBV4-1 with TRBJ1-5; D gene ambiguous. V was clipped by 0 bases and J by 0 bases, with 9 bases between them. The germline CDR1 and CDR2 sequences are MGHRA and YSYEKL. This CDR3 is 16 amino acids long. In DNA, the CDR3 is TGCGCCAGCAGCCAAGATGCAGTTTATAGCAATCAGCCCCAGCATTTT. Amino acids: CASSQDAVYSNQPQHF.

This clone was observed a few times. The chain combines TRBV7-9 with TRBJ2-7; D gene ambiguous. Per germline, CDR1 SEHNR and CDR2 FQNEAQ (reference sequence). V lost 5 bases and J lost 2, with 7 bases in between. The CDR3 is 12 residues long. The CDR3 region has the DNA TGTGCCAGCAGCCGATGGGCCTACGAGCAGTACTTC. Its protein is CASSRWAYEQYF. The full variable domain, with the rest looked up from reference TRBV7-9 and TRBJ2-7, is DTGVSQNPRHKITKRGQNVTFRCDPISEHNRLYWYRQTLGQGPEFLTYFQNEAQLEKSRLLSDRFSAERPKGSFSTLEIQRTEQGDSAMYLCASSRWAYEQYFGPGTRLTVT.

The chain recombines TRBV4-2 with TRBJ1-2; 9 nucleotides match TRBD1. This CDR3 spans 15 amino acids. J lost 5 bases, V lost 0 bases, and 4 bases had no gene match. Germline values: CDR1 LGHNA, CDR2 YNFKEQ. CDR3 region: CASSQDTGGAYGYTF. Written as DNA, the CDR3 is TGTGCCAGCAGCCAAGACACAGGGGGCGCGTATGGCTACACCTTC.

The chain employs TRBV5-6 and TRBJ1-5; 9 nucleotides line up with TRBD1. Germline assignment: CDR1 SGHDT and CDR2 YYEEEE. V lost 0 bases to trimming and J lost 0 bases; unmatched junction nucleotides: 7. CDR3 length equals 18 residues. This CDR3 is CASSLAGRTGDSNQPQHF. The CDR3 DNA follows: TGTGCCAGCAGCTTGGCGGGGCGGACAGGGGATAGCAATCAGCCCCAGCATTTT.

This rearrangement joins TRBV9 to TRBJ1-1; 7 bases line up with TRBD1. Germline CDR1 is SGDLS and CDR2 is YYNGEE. The length of the CDR3 is 15 residues. The trim removed 4 bases at V and 3 bases at J, leaving 9 bases unmatched. CDR3 bases: TGTGCCAGCAGCCTCCAGACAGGGTTAGACACTGAAGCTTTCTTT. Translation: CASSLQTGLDTEAFF.

The J gene is TRBJ2-3, the V gene TRBV4-1; D possibly corresponds to TRBD1 (7 bases). CDR1 and CDR2 (germline): MGHRA, YSYEKL. V shed 1 base and J shed 2 bases, with 10 bases lying between them. The CDR3 totals 15 residues. The CDR3 nucleotides are TGCGCCAGCAGCCAAGTCAGGGGGGCCACAGATACGCAGTATTTT. Protein sequence: CASSQVRGATDTQYF.

This clone was found a few times. CDR3 sequence: CAWTYGLAGGPDEQFF. In DNA form, the CDR3 reads TGTGCCTGGACCTACGGACTAGCGGGGGGGCCAGACGAGCAGTTCTTC. The chain couples TRBV30 to TRBJ2-1; TRBD2 matches 15 bases. This CDR3 has 16 amino acids. The J segment lost 10 bases and the V segment lost 4 bases, leaving 11 bases of the junction unmatched. From germline, CDR1 is GTSNPN and CDR2 SVGIG (reference sequence).

The chain links TRBV6-5 to TRBJ2-1; 11 nucleotides align to TRBD2. CDR3 size: 14 residues. In germline, CDR1 is MNHEY, CDR2 SVGAGI. The trim removed 5 bases at V and 6 bases at J, leaving 3 bases unmatched. The CDR3: CASSTSGGTNEQFF. CDR3 nucleotide sequence: TGTGCCAGCAGTACTAGCGGGGGAACCAATGAGCAGTTCTTC.

V and J are TRBV7-8 and TRBJ2-5; 8 bases align to TRBD2. CDR3 length equals 15 residues. Germline CDR1 is SGHVS and CDR2 is FQNEAQ. V gave up 3 bases and J gave up 4 bases; unmatched junction bases: 7. The CDR3 nucleotides read TGTGCCAGCAGCTTGACAGCGGGGGAGGGAGAGACCCAGTACTTC. Protein product: CASSLTAGEGETQYF. Based on the CDR3 plus reference TRBV7-8 and TRBJ2-5, the full variable domain is GAGVSQSPRYKVAKRGQDVALRCDPISGHVSLFWYQQALGQGPEFLTYFQNEAQLDKSGLPSDRFFAERPEGSVSTLKIQRTQQEDSAVYLCASSLTAGEGETQYFGPGTRLLVL.